This T cell receptor beta chain was identified during a study of cytomegalovirus exposure and HLA in healthy donors. Germline V gives CDR1 SGDLS, CDR2 YYNGEE. The length of the CDR3 is 12 residues. Trimming removed 5 bases from V and 5 bases from J; junction bases left unmatched: 3. Researchers ran the PCR with 60 Vbeta and 13 Jbeta primers. The method was immunoSEQ multiplex PCR; TCRdb's version includes in-frame clones alone and lacks a portion of them. The sample carries 80,000 to 95,000 clones, about 89% recorded once. The chain combines TRBV9 with TRBJ2-5, with 7 bases matching TRBD2. This receptor was identified in a man aged 30 to 39 in good health and CMV-seropositive. What was sequenced was PBMCs. CDR3 coding DNA: TGTGCCAGCAGTGACGGGGGGGAGACCCAGTACTTC. Residues: CASSDGGETQYF.